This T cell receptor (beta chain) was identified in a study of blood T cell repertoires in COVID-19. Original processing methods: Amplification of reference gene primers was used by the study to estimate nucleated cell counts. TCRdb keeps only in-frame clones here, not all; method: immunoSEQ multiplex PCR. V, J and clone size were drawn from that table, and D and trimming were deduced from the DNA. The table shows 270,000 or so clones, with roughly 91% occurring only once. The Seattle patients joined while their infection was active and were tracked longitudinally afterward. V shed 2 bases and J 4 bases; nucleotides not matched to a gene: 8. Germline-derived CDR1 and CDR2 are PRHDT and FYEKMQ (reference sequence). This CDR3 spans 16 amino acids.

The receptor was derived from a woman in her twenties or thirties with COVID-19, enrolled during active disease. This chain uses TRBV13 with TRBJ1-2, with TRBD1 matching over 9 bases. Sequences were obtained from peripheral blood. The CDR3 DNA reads TGTGCCAGCAGCTTACGTAGAACAGGGGGCATCTATGGCTACACCTTC. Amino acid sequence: CASSLRRTGGIYGYTF.